This T cell receptor (beta chain) was recovered during a study of early T cells in non-severe SARS-CoV-2 infection. Overall study context: From unsorted whole blood, bulk RNA was sequenced, and the chains remained unpaired.

In germline, CDR1 is SGHKS, CDR2 YYEKEE (reference sequence). The ends were cut back, 4 bases at V and 8 bases at J, with 16 bases in the middle. CDR3 length: 14 residues. Individual cDNA molecules each received unique molecular identifiers attached to them. One entry per CDR3 protein, called by TCRdb with MiXCR from the 5' RACE reads. The data show 86,000 or so distinct CDR3 sequences, about 6.5% seen once. There are many counts of this clonotype. The antigen is undetermined. Study-wide findings and caveats: Comparison of clonotypes with VDJdb favored anti-spike CD8 responses while missing private and CD4 specificities.

This chain joins TRBV5-5 and TRBJ2-1; tentative D call: TRBD1 (6 bases). The receptor was derived from an adult who was a healthcare worker with PCR-confirmed SARS-CoV-2 infection or an uninfected control (not recorded which). The sequenced sample consisted of whole blood. The CDR3 coding sequence is TGTGCCAGCAGCACCGAGCCAGGGGTGGATGAGCAGTTCTTC. Residues: CASSTEPGVDEQFF.